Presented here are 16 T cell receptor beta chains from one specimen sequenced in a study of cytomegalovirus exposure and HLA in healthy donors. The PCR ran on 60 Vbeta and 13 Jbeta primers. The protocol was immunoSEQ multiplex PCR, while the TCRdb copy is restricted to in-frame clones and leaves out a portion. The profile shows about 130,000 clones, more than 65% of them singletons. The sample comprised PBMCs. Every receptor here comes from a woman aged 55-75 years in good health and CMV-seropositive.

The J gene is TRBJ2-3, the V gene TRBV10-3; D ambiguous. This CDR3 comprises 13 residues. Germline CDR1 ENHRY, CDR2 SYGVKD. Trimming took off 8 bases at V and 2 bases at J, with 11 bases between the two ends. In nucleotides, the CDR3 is TGTGCCATCTTAAGCCCCCCCACAGATACGCAGTATTTT. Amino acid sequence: CAILSPPTDTQYF.

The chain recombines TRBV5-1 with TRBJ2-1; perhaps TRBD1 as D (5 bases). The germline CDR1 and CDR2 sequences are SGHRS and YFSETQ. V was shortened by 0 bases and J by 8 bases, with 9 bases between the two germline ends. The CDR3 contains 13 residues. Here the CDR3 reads CASSLALGDEQFF. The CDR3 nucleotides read TGCGCCAGCAGCTTGGCCCTAGGGGATGAGCAGTTCTTC.

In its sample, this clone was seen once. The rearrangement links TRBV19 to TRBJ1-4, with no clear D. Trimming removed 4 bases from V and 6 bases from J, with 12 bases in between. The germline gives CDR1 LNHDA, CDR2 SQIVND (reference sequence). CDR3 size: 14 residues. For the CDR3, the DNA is TGTGCCAGTAGTACTACAGAGTCCCATGAAAAACTGTTTTTT. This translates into CASSTTESHEKLFF.

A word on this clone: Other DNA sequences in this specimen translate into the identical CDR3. In DNA form, the CDR3 reads TGTGCCAGTAGGCTTGGACAGGGGCATTCACCCCTCCACTTT. Translation gives CASRLGQGHSPLHF. The chain links TRBV19 to TRBJ1-6, with 9 positions matching TRBD1. Germline CDR1 and CDR2: LNHDA and SQIVND (reference sequence). J gave up 8 bases and V 6 bases, and 5 bases lay outside the gene matches. The CDR3 runs 14 residues.

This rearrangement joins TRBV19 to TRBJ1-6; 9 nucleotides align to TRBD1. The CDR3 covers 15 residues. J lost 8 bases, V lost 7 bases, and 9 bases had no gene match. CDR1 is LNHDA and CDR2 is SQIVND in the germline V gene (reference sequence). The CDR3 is CASTYGDRVDSPLHF. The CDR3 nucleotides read TGTGCCAGTACCTACGGGGACAGGGTCGATTCACCCCTCCACTTT.

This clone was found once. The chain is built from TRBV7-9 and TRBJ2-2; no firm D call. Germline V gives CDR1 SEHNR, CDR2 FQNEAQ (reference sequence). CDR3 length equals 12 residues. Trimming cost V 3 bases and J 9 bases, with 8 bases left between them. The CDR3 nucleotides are TGTGCCAGCAGCTTGGAGTTCAGGGAGCTGTTTTTT. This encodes CASSLEFRELFF.

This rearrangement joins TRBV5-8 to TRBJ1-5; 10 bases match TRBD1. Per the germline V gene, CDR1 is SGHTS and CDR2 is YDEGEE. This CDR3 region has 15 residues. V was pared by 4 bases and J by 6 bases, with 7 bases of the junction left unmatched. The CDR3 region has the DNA TGTGCCAGCAGCACCGGGACAGGGGAAGCTCAGCCCCAGCATTTT. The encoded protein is CASSTGTGEAQPQHF.

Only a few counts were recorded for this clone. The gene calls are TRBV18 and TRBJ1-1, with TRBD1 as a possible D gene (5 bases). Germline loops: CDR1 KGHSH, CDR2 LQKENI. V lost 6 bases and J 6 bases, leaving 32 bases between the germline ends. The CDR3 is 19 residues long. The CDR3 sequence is CASSKSLGGARLRPSEAFF. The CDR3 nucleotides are TGTGCCAGCTCCAAGTCCCTAGGAGGGGCCCGCCTAAGGCCATCTGAAGCTTTCTTT.

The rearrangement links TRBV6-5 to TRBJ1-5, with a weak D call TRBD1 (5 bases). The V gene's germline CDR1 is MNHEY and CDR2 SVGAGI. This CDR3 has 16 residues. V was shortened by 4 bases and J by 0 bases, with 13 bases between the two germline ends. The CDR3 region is CASSLRGGNSNQPQHF. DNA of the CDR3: TGTGCCAGCAGTTTACGCGGGGGGAATAGCAATCAGCCCCAGCATTTT.

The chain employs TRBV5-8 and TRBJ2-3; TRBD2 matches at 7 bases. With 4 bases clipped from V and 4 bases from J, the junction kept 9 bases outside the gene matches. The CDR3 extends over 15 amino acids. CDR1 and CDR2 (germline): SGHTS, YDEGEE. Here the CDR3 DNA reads TGTGCCAGCAGCCAACTAGCGACACGGGCAGATACGCAGTATTTT. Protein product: CASSQLATRADTQYF.

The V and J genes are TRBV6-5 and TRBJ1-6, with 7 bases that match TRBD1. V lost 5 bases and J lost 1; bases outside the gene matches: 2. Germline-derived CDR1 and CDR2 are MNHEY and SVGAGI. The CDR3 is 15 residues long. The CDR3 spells CASSRQGSYNSPLHF. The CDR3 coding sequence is TGTGCCAGCAGTCGACAGGGTTCCTATAATTCACCCCTCCACTTT.

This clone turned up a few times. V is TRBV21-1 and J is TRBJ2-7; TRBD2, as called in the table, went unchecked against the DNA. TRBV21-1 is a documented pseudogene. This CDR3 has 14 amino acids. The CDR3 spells CASSKDVGSYEQYF. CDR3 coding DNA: TGTGCCAGCAGCAAAGACGTCGGGTCCTACGAGCAGTACTTC.

CDR3 protein: CASSLGGGSYEQYF. DNA for the CDR3: TGTGCCAGCAGCTTAGGGGGGGGGTCCTACGAGCAGTACTTC. This sequence joins TRBV7-9 and TRBJ2-7, with 7 positions matching TRBD2. The CDR3 runs 14 residues. The J segment lost 1 base and the V segment lost 1 base, leaving 1 base of the junction unmatched. CDR1 is SEHNR, CDR2 FQNEAQ, per germline (reference sequence). Using reference TRBV7-9 and TRBJ2-7 for the parts outside the CDR3, the full variable domain is DTGVSQNPRHKITKRGQNVTFRCDPISEHNRLYWYRQTLGQGPEFLTYFQNEAQLEKSRLLSDRFSAERPKGSFSTLEIQRTEQGDSAMYLCASSLGGGSYEQYFGPGTRLTVT.

CDR3 sequence: CTTWGGRGYGYTF. The CDR3, as DNA: TGCACCACCTGGGGGGGACGGGGTTATGGCTACACCTTC. The V gene is TRBV29-1, the J gene TRBJ1-2, with D maybe TRBD1 (5 bases). The CDR3 is 13 residues long. CDR1 and CDR2 (germline): SQVTM, ANQGSEA.

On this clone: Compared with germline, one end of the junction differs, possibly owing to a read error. CDR3 sequence: CSSSPFRGGGELETQYF. CDR3 in DNA: TGTTCCAGCAGCCCATTCCGCGGGGGGGGAGAATTAGAGACCCAGTACTTC. The chain recombines TRBV7-9 with TRBJ2-5; TRBD2 aligns across 9 bases. This CDR3 comprises 17 residues. The germline V gene has CDR1 SEHNR and CDR2 FQNEAQ (reference sequence). Filled out from reference TRBV7-9 and TRBJ2-5, the complete variable domain reads DTGVSQNPRHKITKRGQNVTFRCDPISEHNRLYWYRQTLGQGPEFLTYFQNEAQLEKSRLLSDRFSAERPKGSFSTLEIQRTEQGDSAMYLCSSSPFRGGGELETQYFGPGTRLLVL.

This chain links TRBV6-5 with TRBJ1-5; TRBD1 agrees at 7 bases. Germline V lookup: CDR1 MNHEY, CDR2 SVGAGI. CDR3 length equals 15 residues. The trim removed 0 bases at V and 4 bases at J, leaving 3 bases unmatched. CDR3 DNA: TGTGCCAGCAGTTACTCGGGACAGCTGAATCAGCCCCAGCATTTT. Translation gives CASSYSGQLNQPQHF.